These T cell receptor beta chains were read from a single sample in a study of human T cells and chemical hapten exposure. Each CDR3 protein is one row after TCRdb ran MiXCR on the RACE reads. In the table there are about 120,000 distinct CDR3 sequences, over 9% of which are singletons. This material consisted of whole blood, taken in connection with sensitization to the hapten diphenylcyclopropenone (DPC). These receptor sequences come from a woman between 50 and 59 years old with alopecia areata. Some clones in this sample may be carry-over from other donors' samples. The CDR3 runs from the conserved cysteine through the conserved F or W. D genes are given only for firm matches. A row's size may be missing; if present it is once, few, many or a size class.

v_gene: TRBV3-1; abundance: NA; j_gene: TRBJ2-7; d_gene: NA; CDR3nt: TGTGCCAGCAGCCAAGATCCCGGGGCCCGTCCGTACGAGCAGTACTTC; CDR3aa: CASSQDPGARPYEQYF
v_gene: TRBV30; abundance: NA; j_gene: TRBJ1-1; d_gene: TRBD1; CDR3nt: TGTGCCTGGAGTTTGACAGGGAGGAACACTGAAGCTTTCTTT; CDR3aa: CAWSLTGRNTEAFF
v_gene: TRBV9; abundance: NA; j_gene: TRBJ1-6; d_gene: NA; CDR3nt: TGTGCCAGCAGCGTAGATTTGGACCCAAATTCACCCCTCCACTTT; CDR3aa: CASSVDLDPNSPLHF
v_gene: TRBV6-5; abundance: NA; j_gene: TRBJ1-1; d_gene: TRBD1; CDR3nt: TGTGCCAGCAGTTACTCAGGGACAGCGATGAACACTGAAGCTTTCTTT; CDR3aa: CASSYSGTAMNTEAFF
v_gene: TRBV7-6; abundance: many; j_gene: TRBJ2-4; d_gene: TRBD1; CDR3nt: TGTGCCAGCAGCCAGAATCCTCTTACAGGGGGAGGAAAAAACATTCAGTACTTC; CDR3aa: CASSQNPLTGGGKNIQYF
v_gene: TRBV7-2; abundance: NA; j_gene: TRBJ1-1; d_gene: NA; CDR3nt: TGTGCCAGCAGCTCCCCGGTCAGTATGAACACTGAAGCTTTCTTT; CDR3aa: CASSSPVSMNTEAFF
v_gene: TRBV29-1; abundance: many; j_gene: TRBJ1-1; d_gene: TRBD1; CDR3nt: TGCAGCGGTCAGACAGGGAGGGATCACACTGAAGCTTTCTTT; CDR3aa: CSGQTGRDHTEAFF
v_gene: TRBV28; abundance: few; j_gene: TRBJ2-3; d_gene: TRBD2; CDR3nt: TGTGCCAGCAGCGCTGGACTAGCGGGAGTTGGGTCTCCCCTAGAACCCACAGATACGCAGTATTTT; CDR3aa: CASSAGLAGVGSPLEPTDTQYF
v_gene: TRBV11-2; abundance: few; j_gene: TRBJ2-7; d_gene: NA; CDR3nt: TGTGCCAGCAGCTTCGACCACCCCGTTGGTGGGTTCGAGCAGTACTTC; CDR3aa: CASSFDHPVGGFEQYF
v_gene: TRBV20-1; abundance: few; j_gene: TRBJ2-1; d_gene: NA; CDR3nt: TGCAGTGCGGGGGGCTACAATGAGCAGTTCTTC; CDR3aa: CSAGGYNEQFF
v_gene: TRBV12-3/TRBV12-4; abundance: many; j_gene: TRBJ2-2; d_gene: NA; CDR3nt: TGTGCCAGCAGTTTATGGAGTTCCCTCGGGGAGCTGTTTTTT; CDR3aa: CASSLWSSLGELFF
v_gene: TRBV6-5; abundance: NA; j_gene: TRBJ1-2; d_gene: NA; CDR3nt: TGTGCCAGCAGTTACTCCCTACCGACAGAACCTAACTATGGCTACACCTTC; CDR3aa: CASSYSLPTEPNYGYTF
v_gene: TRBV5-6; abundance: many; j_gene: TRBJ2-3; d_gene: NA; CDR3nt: TGTGCCAGCAGCCCCCGATCCAAAAGCACAGATACGCAGTATTTT; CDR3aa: CASSPRSKSTDTQYF
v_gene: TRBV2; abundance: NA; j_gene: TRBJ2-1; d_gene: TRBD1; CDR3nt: TGTGCCAGCAGCCGGACAGGGGCAGGTTACAATGAGCAGTTCTTC; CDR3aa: CASSRTGAGYNEQFF
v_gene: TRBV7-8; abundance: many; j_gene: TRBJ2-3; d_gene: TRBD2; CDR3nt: TGTGCCAGCAGCTTAGCACTAGCGGGAGTCGTAGATACGCAGTATTTT; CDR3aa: CASSLALAGVVDTQYF
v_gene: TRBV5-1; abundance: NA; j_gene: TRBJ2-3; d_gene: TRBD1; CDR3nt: TGCGCCAGCAGCCGGTTCTCGGAAGGGGGCGAGGATACGCAGTATTTT; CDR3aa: CASSRFSEGGEDTQYF
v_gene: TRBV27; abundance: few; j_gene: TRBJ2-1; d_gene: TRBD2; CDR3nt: TGTGCCAGCAGTCCCTTTCTGACTAGCGGGAGTAGGAATGAGCAGTTCTTC; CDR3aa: CASSPFLTSGSRNEQFF
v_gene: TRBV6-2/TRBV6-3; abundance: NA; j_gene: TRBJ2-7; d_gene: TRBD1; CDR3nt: TGTGCCAGCATCACGCGGACAGGGATGTACGAGCAGTACTTC; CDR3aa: CASITRTGMYEQYF
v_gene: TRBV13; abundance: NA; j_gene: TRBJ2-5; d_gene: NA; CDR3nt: TGTGCCAGCAGCTTCCTTTCGACCAGGCCAACCCAGTACTTC; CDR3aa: CASSFLSTRPTQYF
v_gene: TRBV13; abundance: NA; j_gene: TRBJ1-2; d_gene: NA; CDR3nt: TGTGCCAGCAGCTTAGTGGCAGGAAATAACTATGGCTACACCTTC; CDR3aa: CASSLVAGNNYGYTF
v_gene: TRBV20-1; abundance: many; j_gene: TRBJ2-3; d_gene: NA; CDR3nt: TGCAGTGCTAGAGGAGCTAGCACAGATACGCAGTATTTT; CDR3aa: CSARGASTDTQYF
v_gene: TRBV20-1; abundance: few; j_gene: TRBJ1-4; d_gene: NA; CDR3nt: TGCAGTGCAGGGGGTAATGAAAAACTGTTTTTT; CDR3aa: CSAGGNEKLFF
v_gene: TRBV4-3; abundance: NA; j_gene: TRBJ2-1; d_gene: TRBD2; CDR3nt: TGCGCCAGCAGCCAGGACTTAGCGGGAGGGGATGAGCAGTTCTTC; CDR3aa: CASSQDLAGGDEQFF
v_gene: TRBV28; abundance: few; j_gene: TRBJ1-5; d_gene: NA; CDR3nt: TGTGCCAGCAGTTTTGTCAGAGCTATATTTAATCAGCCCCAGCATTTT; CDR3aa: CASSFVRAIFNQPQHF
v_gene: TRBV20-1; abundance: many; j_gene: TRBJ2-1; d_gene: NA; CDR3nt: TGCAGTGCTGCAACGCGGCAGGCCAACAATGAGCAGTTCTTC; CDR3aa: CSAATRQANNEQFF
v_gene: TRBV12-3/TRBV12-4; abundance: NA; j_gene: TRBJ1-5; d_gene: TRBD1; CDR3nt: TGTGCCAGCAGGCATAGGGGGCGTCGGCAGCCCCAGCATTTT; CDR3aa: CASRHRGRRQPQHF
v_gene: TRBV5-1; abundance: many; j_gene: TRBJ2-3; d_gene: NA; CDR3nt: TGCGCCAGCAGCCTTGGACAGCCGAACACAGATACGCAGTATTTT; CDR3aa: CASSLGQPNTDTQYF
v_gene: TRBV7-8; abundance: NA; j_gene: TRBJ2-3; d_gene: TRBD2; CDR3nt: TGTGCCAGCAGCTTATTGACTAGCGGGGCAGATACGCAGTATTTT; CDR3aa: CASSLLTSGADTQYF
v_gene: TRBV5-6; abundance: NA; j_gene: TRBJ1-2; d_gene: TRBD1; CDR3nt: TGTGCCAGCAGCTATAACAGGGGGGACTATGGCTACACCTTC; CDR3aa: CASSYNRGDYGYTF
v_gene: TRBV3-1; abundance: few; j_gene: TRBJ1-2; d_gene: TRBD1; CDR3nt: TGTGCCAGCAGCCAGTCAGGGACAGGGGTCTTCTATGGCTACACCTTC; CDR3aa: CASSQSGTGVFYGYTF
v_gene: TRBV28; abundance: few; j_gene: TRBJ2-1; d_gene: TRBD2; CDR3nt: TGTGCCAGCAGTTTCCCCCGGGCGGGAGCTCCCTCCAATGAGCAGTTCTTC; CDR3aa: CASSFPRAGAPSNEQFF
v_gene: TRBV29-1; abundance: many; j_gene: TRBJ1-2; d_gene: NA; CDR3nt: TGCAGCGTTGACATTGCGGCTAACTATGGCTACACCTTC; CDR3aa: CSVDIAANYGYTF
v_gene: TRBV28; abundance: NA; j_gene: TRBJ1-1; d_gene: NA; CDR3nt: TGTGCCAGCAGTTTTACAGTAAACACTGAAGCTTTCTTT; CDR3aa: CASSFTVNTEAFF
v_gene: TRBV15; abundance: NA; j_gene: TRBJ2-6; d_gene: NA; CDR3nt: TGTGCCACCAGCAGAGATACGGCGGGGCCGAGGGGGGCCAACGTCCTGACTTTC; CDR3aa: CATSRDTAGPRGANVLTF
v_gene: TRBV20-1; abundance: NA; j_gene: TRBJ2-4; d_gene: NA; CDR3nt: TGCAGTGCTAGAGGCGAAAGCGGCAAAAACATTCAGTACTTC; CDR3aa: CSARGESGKNIQYF
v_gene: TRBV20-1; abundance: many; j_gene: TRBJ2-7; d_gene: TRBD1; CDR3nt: TGCAGCGGGGTATGGGGACAGGGGTCCGAGCAGTACTTC; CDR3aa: CSGVWGQGSEQYF
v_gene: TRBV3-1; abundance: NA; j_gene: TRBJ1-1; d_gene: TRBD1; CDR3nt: TGTGCCAGCAGCCAAGCCCAGGGGGCGCGGGCTTTCTTT; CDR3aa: CASSQAQGARAFF
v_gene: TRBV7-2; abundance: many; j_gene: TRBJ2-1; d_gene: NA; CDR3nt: TGTGCCAGCAGCTTACGTCCGCTTATAGGGGACAATGAGCAGTTCTTC; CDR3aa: CASSLRPLIGDNEQFF
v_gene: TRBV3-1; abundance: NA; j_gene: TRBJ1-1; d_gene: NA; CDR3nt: TGTGCCAGCAGCCGTAAGGGCGGCAACACTGAAGCTTTCTTT; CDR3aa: CASSRKGGNTEAFF
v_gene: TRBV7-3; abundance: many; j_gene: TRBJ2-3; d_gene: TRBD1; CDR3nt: TGTGCCAGCAGCCCACAGGGGGTTAGCACAGATACGCAGTATTTT; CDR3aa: CASSPQGVSTDTQYF
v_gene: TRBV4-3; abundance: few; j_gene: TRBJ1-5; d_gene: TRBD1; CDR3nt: TGCGCCAGCAGCCAAGACGTGACAGGGGGCGAACAGCCCCAGCATTTT; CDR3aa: CASSQDVTGGEQPQHF
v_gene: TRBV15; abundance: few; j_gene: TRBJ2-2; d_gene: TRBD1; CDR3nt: TGTGCCACCAGTAGGGACAGGGACACCGGGGAGCTGTTTTTT; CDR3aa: CATSRDRDTGELFF
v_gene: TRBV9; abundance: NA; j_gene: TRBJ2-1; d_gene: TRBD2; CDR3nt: TGTGCCAGCAGCGTAGGTGAAGCGGGAGTTTCTGAGCAGTTCTTC; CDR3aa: CASSVGEAGVSEQFF
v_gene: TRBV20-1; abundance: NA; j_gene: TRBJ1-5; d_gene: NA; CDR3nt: TGCAGTGCTAGAGAGGGGCAGGGACCCGAACGGCCCCAGCATTTT; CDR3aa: CSAREGQGPERPQHF
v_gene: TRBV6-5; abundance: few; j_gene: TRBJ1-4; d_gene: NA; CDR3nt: TGTGCCAGCAGCCCCACCCGGGGGGGGCAGCTGGAACTGTTTTTT; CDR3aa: CASSPTRGGQLELFF
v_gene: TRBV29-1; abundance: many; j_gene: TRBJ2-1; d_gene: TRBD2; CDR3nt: TGCAGCGTTGGGAAGACTAGCGGAAACAATGAGCAGTTCTTC; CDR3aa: CSVGKTSGNNEQFF
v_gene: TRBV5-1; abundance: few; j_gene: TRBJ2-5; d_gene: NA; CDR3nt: TGCGCCAGCAGCTTGGCCCCAGCGGAGGCAGAGACCCAGTACTTC; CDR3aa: CASSLAPAEAETQYF
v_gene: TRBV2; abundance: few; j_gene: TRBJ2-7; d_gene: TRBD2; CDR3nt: TGTGCCGGCCGGGGGGAGGTATACGAGCAGTACTTC; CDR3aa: CAGRGEVYEQYF
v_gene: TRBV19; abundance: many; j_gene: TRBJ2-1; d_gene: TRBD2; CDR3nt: TGTGCCAGTAGTGTACTAGCGGGAGCGGGAGAGCAGTTCTTC; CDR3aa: CASSVLAGAGEQFF